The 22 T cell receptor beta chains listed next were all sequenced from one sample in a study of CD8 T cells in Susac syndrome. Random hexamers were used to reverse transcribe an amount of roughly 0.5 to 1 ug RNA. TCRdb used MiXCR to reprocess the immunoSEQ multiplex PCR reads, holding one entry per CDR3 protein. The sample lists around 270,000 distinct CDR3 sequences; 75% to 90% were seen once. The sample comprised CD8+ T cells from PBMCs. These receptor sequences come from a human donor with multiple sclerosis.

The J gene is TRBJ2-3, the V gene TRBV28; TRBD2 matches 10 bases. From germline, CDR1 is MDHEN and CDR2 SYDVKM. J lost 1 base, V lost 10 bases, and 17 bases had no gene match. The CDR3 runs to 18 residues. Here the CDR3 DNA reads TGTGCCACCCATGGGATAGCGGGAGGTAAAAGAGGCACAGATACGCAGTATTTT. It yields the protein CATHGIAGGKRGTDTQYF.

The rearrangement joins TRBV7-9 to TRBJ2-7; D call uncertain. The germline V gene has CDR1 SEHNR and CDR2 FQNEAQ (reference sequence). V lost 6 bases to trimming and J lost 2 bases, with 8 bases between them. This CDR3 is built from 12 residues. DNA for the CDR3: TGTGCCAGCAGTGGCGTTCCCTACGAGCAGTACTTC. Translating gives CASSGVPYEQYF. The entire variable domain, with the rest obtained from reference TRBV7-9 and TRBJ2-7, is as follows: DTGVSQNPRHKITKRGQNVTFRCDPISEHNRLYWYRQTLGQGPEFLTYFQNEAQLEKSRLLSDRFSAERPKGSFSTLEIQRTEQGDSAMYLCASSGVPYEQYFGPGTRLTVT.

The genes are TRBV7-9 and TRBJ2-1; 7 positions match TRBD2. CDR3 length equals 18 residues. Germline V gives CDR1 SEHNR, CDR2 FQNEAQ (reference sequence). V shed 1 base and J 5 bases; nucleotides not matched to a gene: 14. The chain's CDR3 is CASSLDPREGSRNNEQFF. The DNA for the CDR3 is TGTGCCAGCAGCTTAGACCCCAGGGAGGGTTCTAGAAACAATGAGCAGTTCTTC.

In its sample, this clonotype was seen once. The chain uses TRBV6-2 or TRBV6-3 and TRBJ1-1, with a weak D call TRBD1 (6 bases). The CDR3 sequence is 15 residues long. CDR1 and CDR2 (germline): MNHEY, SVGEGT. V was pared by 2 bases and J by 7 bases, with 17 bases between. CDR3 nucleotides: TGTGCCAGCAGTTACCCCGGACATACAGGGAGTGAAGCTTTCTTT. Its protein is CASSYPGHTGSEAFF.

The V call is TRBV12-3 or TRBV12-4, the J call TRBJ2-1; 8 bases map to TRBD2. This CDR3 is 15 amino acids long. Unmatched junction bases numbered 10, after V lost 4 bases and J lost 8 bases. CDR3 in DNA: TGTGCCAGCAGTTCCGCCAGCGGGAGATCGGATGAGCAGTTCTTC. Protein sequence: CASSSASGRSDEQFF.

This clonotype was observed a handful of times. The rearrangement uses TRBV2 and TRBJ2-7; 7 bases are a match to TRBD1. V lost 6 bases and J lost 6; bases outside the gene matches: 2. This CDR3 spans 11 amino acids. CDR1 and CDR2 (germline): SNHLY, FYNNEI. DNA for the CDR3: TGTGCCAGCAGGTACAGGGGCGAGCAGTACTTC. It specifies CASRYRGEQYF. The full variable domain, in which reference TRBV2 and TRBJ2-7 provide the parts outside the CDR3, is EPEVTQTPSHQVTQMGQEVILRCVPISNHLYFYWYRQILGQKVEFLVSFYNNEISEKSEIFDDQFSVERPDGSNFTLKIRSTKLEDSAMYFCASRYRGEQYFGPGTRLTVT.

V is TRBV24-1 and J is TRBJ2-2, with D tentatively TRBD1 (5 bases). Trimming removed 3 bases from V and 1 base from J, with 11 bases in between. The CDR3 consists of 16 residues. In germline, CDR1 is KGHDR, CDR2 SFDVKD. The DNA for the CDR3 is TGTGCCACCAGTGATGAACAGCAGGGGAACACCGGGGAGCTGTTTTTT. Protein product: CATSDEQQGNTGELFF.

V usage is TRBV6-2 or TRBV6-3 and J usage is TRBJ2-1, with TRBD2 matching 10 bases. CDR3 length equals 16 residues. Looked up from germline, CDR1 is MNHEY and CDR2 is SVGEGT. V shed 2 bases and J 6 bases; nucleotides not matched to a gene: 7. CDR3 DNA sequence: TGTGCCAGCAGTTACCGGGGGGGGACTAGCGCCAATGAGCAGTTCTTC. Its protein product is CASSYRGGTSANEQFF.

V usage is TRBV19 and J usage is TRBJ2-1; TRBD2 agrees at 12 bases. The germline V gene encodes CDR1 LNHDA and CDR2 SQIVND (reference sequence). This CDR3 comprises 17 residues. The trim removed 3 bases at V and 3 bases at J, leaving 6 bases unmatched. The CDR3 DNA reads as TGTGCCAGTAGTATTTCAGGACTAGCGGGATTCTACAATGAGCAGTTCTTC. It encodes CASSISGLAGFYNEQFF.

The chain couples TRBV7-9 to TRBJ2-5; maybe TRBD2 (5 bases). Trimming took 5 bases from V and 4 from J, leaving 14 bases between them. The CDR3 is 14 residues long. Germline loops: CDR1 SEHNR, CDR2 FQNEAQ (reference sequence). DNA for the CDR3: TGTGCCAGCAGCATCGGACTGGGGATAGAGACCCAGTACTTC. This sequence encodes CASSIGLGIETQYF.

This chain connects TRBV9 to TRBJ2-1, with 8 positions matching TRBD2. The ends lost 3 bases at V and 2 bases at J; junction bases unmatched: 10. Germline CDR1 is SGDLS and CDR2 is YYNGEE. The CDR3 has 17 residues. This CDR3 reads CASSESLAGGTYNEQFF. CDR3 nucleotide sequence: TGTGCCAGCAGCGAGAGTCTGGCGGGGGGCACCTACAATGAGCAGTTCTTC. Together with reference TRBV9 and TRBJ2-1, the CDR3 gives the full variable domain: DSGVTQTPKHLITATGQRVTLRCSPRSGDLSVYWYQQSLDQGLQFLIQYYNGEERAKGNILERFSAQQFPDLHSELNLSSLELGDSALYFCASSESLAGGTYNEQFFGPGTRLTVL.

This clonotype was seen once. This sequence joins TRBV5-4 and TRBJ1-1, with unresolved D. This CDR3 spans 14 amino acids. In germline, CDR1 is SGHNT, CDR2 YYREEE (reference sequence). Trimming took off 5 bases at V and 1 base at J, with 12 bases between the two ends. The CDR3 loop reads CASSPLSGNTEAFF. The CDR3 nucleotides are TGTGCCAGCAGTCCCCTGTCAGGGAACACTGAAGCTTTCTTT. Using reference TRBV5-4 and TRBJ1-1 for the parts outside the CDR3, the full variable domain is ETGVTQSPTHLIKTRGQQVTLRCSSQSGHNTVSWYQQALGQGPQFIFQYYREEENGRGNFPPRFSGLQFPNYSSELNVNALELDDSALYLCASSPLSGNTEAFFGQGTRLTVV.

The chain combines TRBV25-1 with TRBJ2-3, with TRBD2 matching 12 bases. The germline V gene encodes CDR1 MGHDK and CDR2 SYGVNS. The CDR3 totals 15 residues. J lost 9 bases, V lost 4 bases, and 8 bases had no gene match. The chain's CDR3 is CASSGPTSGSGTQYF. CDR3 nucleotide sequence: TGTGCCAGCAGTGGGCCGACTAGCGGGAGCGGCACGCAGTATTTT. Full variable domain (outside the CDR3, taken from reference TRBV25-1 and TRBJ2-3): EADIYQTPRYLVIGTGKKITLECSQTMGHDKMYWYQQDPGMELHLIHYSYGVNSTEKGDLSSESTVSRIRTEHFPLTLESARPSHTSQYLCASSGPTSGSGTQYFGPGTRLTVL.

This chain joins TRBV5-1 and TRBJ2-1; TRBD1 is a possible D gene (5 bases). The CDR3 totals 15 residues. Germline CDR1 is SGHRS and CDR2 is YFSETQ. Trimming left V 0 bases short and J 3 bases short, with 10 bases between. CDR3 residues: CASSLVGPFYNEQFF. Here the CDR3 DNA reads TGCGCCAGCAGCTTGGTGGGGCCTTTCTACAATGAGCAGTTCTTC.

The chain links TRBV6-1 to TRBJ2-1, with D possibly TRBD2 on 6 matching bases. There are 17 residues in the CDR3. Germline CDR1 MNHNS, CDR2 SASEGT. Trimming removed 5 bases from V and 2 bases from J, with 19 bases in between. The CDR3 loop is CASSPSTGGRTYNEQFF. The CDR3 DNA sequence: TGTGCCAGCAGTCCCTCTACCGGGGGACGCACCTACAATGAGCAGTTCTTC.

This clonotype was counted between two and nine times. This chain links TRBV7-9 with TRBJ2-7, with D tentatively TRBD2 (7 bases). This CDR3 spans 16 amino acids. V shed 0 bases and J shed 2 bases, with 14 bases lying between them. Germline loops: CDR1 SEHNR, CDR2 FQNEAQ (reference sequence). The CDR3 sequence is CASSLAGGTRPYEQYF. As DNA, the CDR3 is TGTGCCAGCAGCTTAGCCGGGGGGACAAGACCCTACGAGCAGTACTTC.

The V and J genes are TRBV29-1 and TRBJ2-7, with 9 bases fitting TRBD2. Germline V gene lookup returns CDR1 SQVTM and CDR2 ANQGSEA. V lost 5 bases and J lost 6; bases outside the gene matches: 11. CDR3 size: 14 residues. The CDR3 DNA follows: TGCAGCGTTCCAGGACTAGCGAAGCCCGGCGAGCAGTACTTC. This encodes CSVPGLAKPGEQYF.

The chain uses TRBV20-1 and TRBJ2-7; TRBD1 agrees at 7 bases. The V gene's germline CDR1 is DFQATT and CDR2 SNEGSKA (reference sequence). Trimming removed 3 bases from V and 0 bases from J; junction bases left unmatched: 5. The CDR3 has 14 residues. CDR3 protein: CSARGTESSYEQYF. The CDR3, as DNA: TGCAGTGCTAGGGGGACAGAGAGCTCCTACGAGCAGTACTTC.

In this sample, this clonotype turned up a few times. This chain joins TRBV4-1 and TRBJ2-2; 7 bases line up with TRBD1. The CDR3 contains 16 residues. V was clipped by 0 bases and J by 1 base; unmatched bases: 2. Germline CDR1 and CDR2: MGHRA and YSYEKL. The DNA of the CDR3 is TGCGCCAGCAGCCAAGACAGGACAGGGAACACCGGGGAGCTGTTTTTT. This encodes CASSQDRTGNTGELFF.

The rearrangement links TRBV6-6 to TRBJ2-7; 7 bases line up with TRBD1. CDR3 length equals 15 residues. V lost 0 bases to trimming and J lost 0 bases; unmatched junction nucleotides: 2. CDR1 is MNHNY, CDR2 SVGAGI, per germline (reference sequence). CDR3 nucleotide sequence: TGTGCCAGCAGTTACTCCGGGACAGCCTCCTACGAGCAGTACTTC. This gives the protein CASSYSGTASYEQYF.

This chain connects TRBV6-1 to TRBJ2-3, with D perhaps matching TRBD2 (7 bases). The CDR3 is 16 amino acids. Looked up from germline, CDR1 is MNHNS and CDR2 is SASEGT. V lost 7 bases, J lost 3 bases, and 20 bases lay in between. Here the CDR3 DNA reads TGTGCCAGCACGTCGGTGGCGGGGGCGCGGACAGATACGCAGTATTTT. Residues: CASTSVAGARTDTQYF.

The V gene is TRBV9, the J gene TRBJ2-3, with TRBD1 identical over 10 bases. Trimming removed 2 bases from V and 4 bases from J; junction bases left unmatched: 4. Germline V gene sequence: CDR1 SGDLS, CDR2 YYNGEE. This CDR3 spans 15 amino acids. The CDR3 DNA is TGTGCCAGCAGCGTTTCGACAGGGGGCTCAGATACGCAGTATTTT. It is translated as CASSVSTGGSDTQYF.